This T cell receptor beta chain was recovered during a study of early T cells in non-severe SARS-CoV-2 infection. For the study at large: Chains were unpaired, as sequencing was done on bulk RNA from unsorted whole blood.

In this sample, this clonotype turned up many times. Its antigen is as yet unknown. Study-level findings and limits: Anti-spike CD8 responses were favored in VDJdb matching, and private and CD4 specificities were missed.

The ends were cut back, 5 bases at V and 0 bases at J, with 5 bases in the middle. CDR1 MDHEN and CDR2 SYDVKM come from the germline V gene. The CDR3 runs to 14 residues. cDNA molecules, individually, were tagged with unique molecular identifiers. TCRdb re-called the 5' RACE reads through MiXCR, storing one row per CDR3 protein. Of about 25,000 distinct CDR3 sequences listed, 5.5% to 7% were seen once; the top ten hold about 2.6%. Material for sequencing was whole blood. The genes are TRBV28 and TRBJ2-6, with unresolved D. The receptor was derived from an adult who was a healthcare worker with PCR-confirmed SARS-CoV-2 infection or an uninfected control (not recorded which). The CDR3 here is CASSPVSGANVLTF. CDR3 nucleotide sequence: TGTGCCAGCAGTCCGGTCTCTGGGGCCAACGTCCTGACTTTC.